Each of the 8 T cell receptor beta chains below was sequenced from the same sample in a study of cytomegalovirus exposure and HLA in healthy donors. In the PCR, 60 Vbeta and 13 Jbeta primers were used. Libraries were prepared by immunoSEQ multiplex PCR; TCRdb keeps only in-frame clonotypes and omits some of them. This table has 88,000 or so clones, approximately 60% appearing once. The sample was PBMCs. These receptors were taken from a male donor in good health and CMV-seropositive.

This clone was picked up a small number of times. The chain uses TRBV28 and TRBJ2-7, with D possibly being TRBD2 (6 bases). The V end was cut by 7 bases, the J end by 2 bases, with 18 bases between. Germline loops: CDR1 MDHEN, CDR2 SYDVKM. CDR3 length equals 15 residues. CDR3 amino acids: CASTLSGRGPYEQYF. DNA for the CDR3: TGTGCCAGCACCCTCAGCGGGCGGGGCCCCTACGAGCAGTACTTC.

The V call is TRBV27, the J call TRBJ2-1, with TRBD1 as a possible D gene (6 bases). CDR1 and CDR2 from the germline V gene are MNHEY and SMNVEV (reference sequence). The germline V and J ends were trimmed by 5 bases and 1 base, with 9 bases remaining between them. CDR3 length: 14 residues. CDR3 DNA sequence: TGTGCCAGCAGTCCTCAGGGGTCCTACAATGAGCAGTTCTTC. This sequence encodes CASSPQGSYNEQFF.

V gene TRBV2 combines with J gene TRBJ2-1, with D hard to call. V lost 11 bases and J 7 bases, leaving 12 bases between the germline ends. This CDR3 spans 11 amino acids. Looked up from germline, CDR1 is SNHLY and CDR2 is FYNNEI. CDR3 sequence reads: CAGLDRNEQFF. The DNA for the CDR3 is TGTGCCGGGCTCGATCGGAATGAGCAGTTCTTC.

The chain is built from TRBV7-2 and TRBJ2-6; 9 bases map to TRBD1. Losses at the gene ends were 1 base for V and 3 bases for J; bases not matched to a gene: 7. Germline CDR1 SGHTA, CDR2 FQGNSA. The CDR3 runs to 18 residues. This CDR3 is CASSLVGTGYSGANVLTF. The CDR3 DNA follows: TGTGCCAGCAGCTTAGTCGGGACAGGGTATAGTGGGGCCAACGTCCTGACTTTC.

The chain combines TRBV5-1 with TRBJ2-3, with D possibly TRBD2 on 7 matching bases. CDR1 and CDR2 from the germline V gene are SGHRS and YFSETQ. Between the trimmed V and J ends, which lost 4 bases and 1 base, there was a span of 22 bases. The CDR3 is made up of 18 amino acids. The CDR3 DNA reads as TGCGCCAGCAGCACCGGAGGGGGGGGCGGGACCCGCACAGATACGCAGTATTTT. It yields the protein CASSTGGGGGTRTDTQYF.

The chain is built from TRBV14 and TRBJ2-1; D possibly corresponds to TRBD2 (6 bases). The V end was cut by 1 base, the J end by 8 bases, with 18 bases between. Looked up from germline, CDR1 is SGHDN and CDR2 is FVKESK. The CDR3 has 16 amino acids. In DNA form, the CDR3 reads TGTGCCAGCAGCCAAGTTTCGTGGGAGGACGGGGATGAGCAGTTCTTC. It yields the protein CASSQVSWEDGDEQFF.

The chain combines TRBV2 with TRBJ2-4, with 11 bases that match TRBD1. The CDR3 spans 15 residues. V dropped 0 bases and J dropped 8; count of bases not matched to a gene: 3. Germline CDR1 reads SNHLY; CDR2 reads FYNNEI. The CDR3 region is CASSEADRGQDIQYF. The CDR3 nucleotides read TGTGCCAGCAGTGAAGCGGACAGGGGGCAGGACATTCAGTACTTC.

V is TRBV30 and J is TRBJ1-1, with D possibly matching TRBD1 (5 bases). Germline loops: CDR1 GTSNPN, CDR2 SVGIG (reference sequence). V gave up 2 bases and J gave up 2 bases, with 18 bases separating them. CDR3 length: 16 residues. The CDR3 DNA follows: TGTGCCTGGAGTCTCCCGGGAGGGTGGGACAACACTGAAGCTTTCTTT. Its translation is CAWSLPGGWDNTEAFF.